These 26 T cell receptor beta chains came from one sample sequenced in a study of molecular identifiers for immune sequencing clone quantification. One entry per CDR3 protein, called by TCRdb with MiXCR from the PCR reads. The sample gives tens of thousands of distinct CDR3 sequences, under 25% of which show up once; roughly 1% is in the top ten. Sequences were obtained from naive CD8+ T cells from blood, with Jurkat cell RNA spiked in. The subset here: FACS-sorted CD8+CD4-CCR7+CD45RA+ naive T cells. These receptor sequences come from a human donor in good health. Some libraries in this study had Jurkat cell RNA spiked in.

This clonotype was detected ten times or more. An end of the junction does not agree with germline; a read error may underlie this. The rearrangement joins TRBV7-7 to TRBJ2-3, with 16 positions matching TRBD2. Germline lookup yields CDR1 SSHAT and CDR2 FNYEAQ (reference sequence). CDR3 length equals 17 residues. The CDR3 bases are TGTGCTAGCAGCCCGGGACTAGCGGGAGGGCTGGCAGATACGCAGTATTTT. It is translated as CASSPGLAGGLADTQYF.

V and J are TRBV13 and TRBJ2-7; D remains unclear. The CDR3 is 14 residues long. The germline V and J ends were trimmed by 0 bases and 2 bases, with 8 bases remaining between them. Germline CDR1 is PRHDT and CDR2 is FYEKMQ (reference sequence). CDR3 amino acids: CASSLGHFTYEQYF. CDR3 nucleotides: TGTGCCAGCAGCTTAGGGCACTTCACCTACGAGCAGTACTTC.

This clonotype showed up many times. The chain links TRBV14 to TRBJ2-6; unclear D gene. Germline V gene sequence: CDR1 SGHDN, CDR2 FVKESK. The CDR3 contains 15 residues. With 4 bases removed from V and 0 bases from J, the gap between germline ends came to 7 bases. CDR3 sequence reads: CASSPAGSGANVLTF. In nucleotides, the CDR3 is TGTGCCAGCAGCCCCGCCGGCTCTGGGGCCAACGTCCTGACTTTC.

With respect to this clonotype: A read error may explain this, as a much larger clone is one base away. This sequence joins TRBV5-3 and TRBJ2-7; D gene ambiguous. TRBV5-3 is filed as an ORF, its function uncertain. This CDR3 is built from 12 residues. V lost 9 bases and J 8 bases, leaving 18 bases between the germline ends. The CDR3 reads CATSLVGGKQYF. CDR3 DNA sequence: TGTGCCACCAGCTTGGTGGGTGGCAAGCAGTACTTC.

This clonotype was picked up many times. The chain joins TRBV4-1 to TRBJ1-2; 7 nucleotides match TRBD1. The CDR3 is made up of 14 amino acids. Losses at the gene ends were 1 base for V and 5 bases for J; bases not matched to a gene: 4. CDR1 is MGHRA, CDR2 YSYEKL, per germline. CDR3 in DNA: TGCGCCAGCAGCCAAGCAGGGGGAATATATGGCTACACCTTC. Protein product: CASSQAGGIYGYTF.

This clonotype was detected ten times or more. The genes are TRBV6-2 or TRBV6-3 and TRBJ1-1, with 7 positions matching TRBD1. J gave up 5 bases and V 6 bases, and 9 bases lay outside the gene matches. CDR3 length: 14 amino acids. The germline gives CDR1 MNHEY, CDR2 SVGEGT. CDR3 DNA: TGTGCCAGCAGAGCTCAGACAGGGTTGACTGAAGCTTTCTTT. This sequence encodes CASRAQTGLTEAFF.

Many counts were recorded for this clonotype. The V call is TRBV7-9, the J call TRBJ2-7; D may be TRBD2 (7 bases). Germline lookup yields CDR1 SEHNR and CDR2 FQNEAQ (reference sequence). There are 13 residues in the CDR3. V was shortened by 0 bases and J by 6 bases, with 9 bases between the two germline ends. CDR3 nucleotides: TGTGCCAGCAGCTTAGCGGGGGGGCCCGAGCAGTACTTC. It specifies CASSLAGGPEQYF.

This clonotype was seen ten or more times. J is TRBJ1-2 and V is TRBV7-9; D gene ambiguous. This CDR3 is built from 13 residues. V lost 2 bases and J lost 3, with 7 bases in between. Germline V gene lookup returns CDR1 SEHNR and CDR2 FQNEAQ (reference sequence). CDR3 region: CASSLYSYYGYTF. The CDR3 coding sequence is TGTGCCAGCAGCTTATATTCCTACTATGGCTACACCTTC.

The sample holds many counts of this clonotype. The J gene is TRBJ2-2, the V gene TRBV5-6; perhaps TRBD2 as D (6 bases). V was trimmed by 6 bases and J by 4 bases, leaving 10 bases between them. This CDR3 has 13 amino acids. Germline V gene sequence: CDR1 SGHDT, CDR2 YYEEEE. CDR3 in amino acids: CASTGSVTGELFF. Here the CDR3 DNA reads TGTGCCAGCACCGGGAGCGTCACCGGGGAGCTGTTTTTT.

This clonotype came up many times. In nucleotides, the CDR3 is TGTGCCAGCAGCTTAGGTAACGGGATCAAAGAGACCCAGTACTTC. Amino acid sequence: CASSLGNGIKETQYF. The J gene is TRBJ2-5, the V gene TRBV11-2, with D possibly TRBD2 on 5 matching bases. The CDR3 totals 15 residues. V lost 1 base to trimming and J lost 3 bases, with 12 bases between them. Germline V gene data show CDR1 as SGHAT and CDR2 as FQNNGV.

V usage is TRBV6-5 and J usage is TRBJ2-7, with a possible D match to TRBD2 (6 bases). This CDR3 is 15 amino acids long. Germline V lookup: CDR1 MNHEY, CDR2 SVGAGI. The V end was cut by 2 bases, the J end by 1 base, with 12 bases between. DNA for the CDR3: TGTGCCAGCAGTTACAAGAGGCGGGGTTCCTACGAGCAGTACTTC. Translation: CASSYKRRGSYEQYF.

This clonotype was recorded many times. This CDR3 reads CASSSTSGGANEQFF. DNA of the CDR3: TGTGCCAGCAGCTCGACTAGCGGGGGGGCGAATGAGCAGTTCTTC. V usage is TRBV7-8 and J usage is TRBJ2-1; 14 positions agree with TRBD2. V trimming: 4 bases; J trimming: 7 bases; junction bases outside the gene matches: 3. Germline loops: CDR1 SGHVS, CDR2 FQNEAQ. The CDR3 totals 15 residues.

J is TRBJ1-4 and V is TRBV20-1; D is unclear. The germline CDR1 and CDR2 sequences are DFQATT and SNEGSKA (reference sequence). The length of the CDR3 is 13 residues. Trimming shortened V by 0 bases and J by 5 bases, and 7 bases separated the two germline ends. CDR3 loop: CSARDVGNEKLFF. As DNA, the CDR3 is TGCAGTGCTAGAGATGTCGGAAATGAAAAACTGTTTTTT.

This clonotype was detected ten times or more. The chain is built from TRBV2 and TRBJ2-7; 10 bases align to TRBD1. The V gene's germline CDR1 is SNHLY and CDR2 FYNNEI. With V trimmed by 7 bases and J by 0 bases, 3 bases remained unmatched. This CDR3 is 14 amino acids long. Here the CDR3 reads CASNDRGPSYEQYF. CDR3 nucleotides: TGTGCCAGCAACGACAGGGGGCCCTCCTACGAGCAGTACTTC.

This clonotype was counted at least ten times. The CDR3 reads CATSDRWEGNEKLFF. Here the CDR3 DNA reads TGTGCCACCTCGGACAGGTGGGAGGGTAATGAAAAACTGTTTTTT. The rearrangement uses TRBV24-1 and TRBJ1-4; 7 positions match TRBD1. CDR1 is KGHDR and CDR2 is SFDVKD in the germline V gene. This CDR3 has 15 amino acids. Germline trimming cut 9 bases from V and 4 bases from J; bases unmatched to any gene: 10.

Concerning this clonotype itself: A much larger clonotype is one base distant, so this may be a read error. The gene calls are TRBV4-2 and TRBJ1-5; D is ambiguous. CDR3 length equals 13 residues. Germline V gene data show CDR1 as LGHNA and CDR2 as YNFKEQ. The DNA for the CDR3 is TGTGCCAGCAGCCAAGGTTATGTGATGCCCCGGCATTTT. This translates into CASSQGYVMPRHF.

The CDR3 bases are TGTGCCAGCAGTGAAGCATCCGGGGACGAAAACATTCAGTACTTC. Protein: CASSEASGDENIQYF. J is TRBJ2-4 and V is TRBV2; D might be TRBD1 or TRBD2, each matching 5 bases. This CDR3 has 15 residues. Trimming pared 0 bases from V and 5 bases from J, leaving 11 bases between. Germline CDR1 SNHLY, CDR2 FYNNEI.

This clonotype was observed at least ten times. This rearrangement joins TRBV19 to TRBJ2-7; 12 nucleotides match TRBD1. The CDR3 is 14 residues long. Trimming removed 5 bases from V and 7 bases from J; junction bases left unmatched: 6. Germline values: CDR1 LNHDA, CDR2 SQIVND (reference sequence). CDR3 sequence (DNA): TGTGCCAGTAGTCCGGGACAGGGGGCGGGGGAGCAGTACTTC. Translated, it gives CASSPGQGAGEQYF. The full variable domain, with the rest looked up from reference TRBV19 and TRBJ2-7, is DGGITQSPKYLFRKEGQNVTLSCEQNLNHDAMYWYRQDPGQGLRLIYYSQIVNDFQKGDIAEGYSVSREKKESFPLTVTSAQKNPTAFYLCASSPGQGAGEQYFGPGTRLTVT.

The sample holds one count of this clonotype. This sequence joins TRBV13 and TRBJ2-3; D gene unclear. Trimming took 5 bases from V and 2 from J, leaving 5 bases between them. This CDR3 region has 12 residues. Looked up from germline, CDR1 is PRHDT and CDR2 is FYEKMQ (reference sequence). CDR3 in DNA: TGTGCCAGCAGCCCCACCACAGATACGCAGTATTTT. As protein: CASSPTTDTQYF.

This clonotype was seen repeatedly, ten times or more. The chain joins TRBV3-1 to TRBJ2-2; D is unresolved. V lost 4 bases, J lost 4 bases, and 16 bases lay in between. This CDR3 has 16 amino acids. Per germline, CDR1 LGHDT and CDR2 YNNKEL (reference sequence). CDR3 region: CASSPLKGPSTGELFF. CDR3 DNA: TGTGCCAGCAGCCCCCTAAAGGGCCCCTCCACCGGGGAGCTGTTTTTT.

At least ten counts were recorded for this clonotype. For the CDR3, the DNA is TGTGCCTGGAGTATTGTAGGGCTCTCCTCCGGGGAGACCCAGTACTTC. Translated: CAWSIVGLSSGETQYF. The chain has TRBV30 and TRBJ2-5; no clear D gene. Germline values: CDR1 GTSNPN, CDR2 SVGIG (reference sequence). The CDR3 spans 16 residues. V was trimmed by 2 bases and J by 5 bases, leaving 21 bases between them.

This clonotype was observed many times. The chain combines TRBV7-9 with TRBJ2-7; tentative D call: TRBD1 (5 bases). The CDR3 runs 13 residues. V was pared by 4 bases and J by 3 bases, with 10 bases between. Germline V gives CDR1 SEHNR, CDR2 FQNEAQ (reference sequence). The CDR3 is CASSSPGNYEQYF. The DNA for the CDR3 is TGTGCCAGCAGCTCACCAGGGAACTACGAGCAGTACTTC.

This clonotype has a count of ten or more. The chain recombines TRBV4-3 with TRBJ2-7, with D tentatively TRBD1 (5 bases). The CDR3 is 12 amino acids. CDR1 is LGHNA, CDR2 YSLEER, per germline. V lost 0 bases and J 7 bases, leaving 7 bases between the germline ends. The CDR3 loop reads CASSQDRDEQYF. The CDR3 region has the DNA TGCGCCAGCAGCCAAGACAGGGATGAGCAGTACTTC.

This clonotype was found many times. The J gene is TRBJ2-3, the V gene TRBV15; no firm D call. Germline CDR1 reads LNHNV; CDR2 reads YYDKDF (reference sequence). Trimming removed 1 base at V and 4 bases at J, with 9 bases between. This CDR3 has 14 residues. The CDR3 reads CATSRVSISDTQYF. The CDR3 nucleotides are TGTGCCACCAGCAGAGTTTCCATCTCAGATACGCAGTATTTT.

In its sample, this clonotype was seen many times. V and J are TRBV20-1 and TRBJ2-7; D is possibly TRBD1 (5 bases). Per germline, CDR1 DFQATT and CDR2 SNEGSKA (reference sequence). The CDR3 is 12 amino acids. The CDR3 coding sequence is TGCAGCGGAGAAACAGGAACCTACGAGCAGTACTTC. This encodes CSGETGTYEQYF.

This clonotype was picked up many times. V usage is TRBV6-2 or TRBV6-3 and J usage is TRBJ2-3, with a weak D call TRBD1 (5 bases). In germline, CDR1 is MNHEY, CDR2 SVGEGT. V lost 2 bases, J lost 2 bases, and 5 bases lay in between. CDR3 length: 13 amino acids. This CDR3 is CASSYGATDTQYF. In nucleotides, the CDR3 is TGTGCCAGCAGTTACGGGGCCACAGATACGCAGTATTTT.